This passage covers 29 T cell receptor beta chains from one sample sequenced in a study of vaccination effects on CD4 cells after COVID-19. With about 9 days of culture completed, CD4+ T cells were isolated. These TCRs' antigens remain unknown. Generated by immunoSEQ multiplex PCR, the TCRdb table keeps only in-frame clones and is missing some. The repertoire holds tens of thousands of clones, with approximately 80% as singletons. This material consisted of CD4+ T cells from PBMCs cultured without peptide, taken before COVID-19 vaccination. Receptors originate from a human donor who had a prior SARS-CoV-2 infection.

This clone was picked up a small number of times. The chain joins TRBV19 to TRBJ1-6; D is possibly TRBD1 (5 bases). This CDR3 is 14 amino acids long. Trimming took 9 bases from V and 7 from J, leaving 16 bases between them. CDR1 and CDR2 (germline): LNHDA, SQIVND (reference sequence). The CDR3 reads CASNPSGTNSPLHF. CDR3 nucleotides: TGTGCCAGCAACCCCTCAGGGACCAATTCACCCCTCCACTTT.

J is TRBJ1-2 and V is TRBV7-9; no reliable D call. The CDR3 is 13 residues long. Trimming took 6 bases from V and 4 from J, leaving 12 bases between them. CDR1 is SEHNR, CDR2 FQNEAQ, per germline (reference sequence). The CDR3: CASSTALIYGYTF. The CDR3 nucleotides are TGTGCCAGCAGTACGGCCCTCATCTATGGCTACACCTTC.

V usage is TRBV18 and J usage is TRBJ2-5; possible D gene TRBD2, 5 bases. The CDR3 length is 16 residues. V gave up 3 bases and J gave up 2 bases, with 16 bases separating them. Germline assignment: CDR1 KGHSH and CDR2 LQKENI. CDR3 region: CASSPSGGVLQETQYF. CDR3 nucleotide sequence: TGTGCCAGCTCACCCAGCGGAGGCGTCCTACAAGAGACCCAGTACTTC.

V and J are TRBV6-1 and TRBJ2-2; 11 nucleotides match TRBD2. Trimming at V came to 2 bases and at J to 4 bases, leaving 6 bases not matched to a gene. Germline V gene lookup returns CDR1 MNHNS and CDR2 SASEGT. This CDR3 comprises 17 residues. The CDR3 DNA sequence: TGTGCCAGCAGTGAAAATTTAGCGGGGGGGACCACCGGGGAGCTGTTTTTT. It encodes CASSENLAGGTTGELFF.

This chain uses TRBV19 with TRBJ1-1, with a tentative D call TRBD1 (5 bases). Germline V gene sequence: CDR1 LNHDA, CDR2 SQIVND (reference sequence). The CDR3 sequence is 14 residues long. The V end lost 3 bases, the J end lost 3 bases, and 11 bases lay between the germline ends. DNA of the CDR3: TGTGCCAGTAGTATGTGGAGGGACGACACTGAAGCTTTCTTT. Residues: CASSMWRDDTEAFF.

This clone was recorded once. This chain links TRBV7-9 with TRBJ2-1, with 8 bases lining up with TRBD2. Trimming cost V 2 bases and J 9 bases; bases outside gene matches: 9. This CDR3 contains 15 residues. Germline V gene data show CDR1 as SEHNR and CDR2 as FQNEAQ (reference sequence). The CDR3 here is CASSLPEGGRPEQFF. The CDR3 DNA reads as TGTGCCAGCAGCTTACCCGAGGGCGGGAGGCCTGAGCAGTTCTTC.

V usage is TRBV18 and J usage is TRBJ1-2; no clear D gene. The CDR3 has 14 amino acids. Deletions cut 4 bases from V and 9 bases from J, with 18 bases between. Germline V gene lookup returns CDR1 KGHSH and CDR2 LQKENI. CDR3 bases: TGTGCCAGCTCACTCACGACACGGGCCGAACGCTACACCTTC. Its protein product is CASSLTTRAERYTF.

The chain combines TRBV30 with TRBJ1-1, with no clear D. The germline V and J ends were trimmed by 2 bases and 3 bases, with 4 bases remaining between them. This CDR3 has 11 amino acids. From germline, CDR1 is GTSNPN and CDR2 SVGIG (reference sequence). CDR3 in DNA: TGTGCCTGGAGTTTACACACTGAAGCTTTCTTT. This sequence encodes CAWSLHTEAFF.

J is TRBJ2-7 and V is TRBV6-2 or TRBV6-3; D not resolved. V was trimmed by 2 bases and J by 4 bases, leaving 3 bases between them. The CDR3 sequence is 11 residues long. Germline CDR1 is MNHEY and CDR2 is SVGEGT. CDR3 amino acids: CASSYQYEQYF. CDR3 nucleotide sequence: TGTGCCAGCAGTTACCAGTACGAGCAGTACTTC.

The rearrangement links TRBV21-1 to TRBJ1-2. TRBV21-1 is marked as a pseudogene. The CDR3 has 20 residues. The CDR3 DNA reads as TGTGCCAGCAGCAAATCTGGTAAGATTTACGGGGATGGGGCTAACTATGGCTACACCTTC. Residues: CASSKSGKIYGDGANYGYTF.

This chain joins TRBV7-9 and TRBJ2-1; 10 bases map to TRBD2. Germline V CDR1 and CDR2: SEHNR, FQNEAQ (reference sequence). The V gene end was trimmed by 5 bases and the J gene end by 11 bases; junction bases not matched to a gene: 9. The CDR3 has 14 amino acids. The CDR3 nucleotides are TGTGCCAGCAGCCCTTCTAGCGGGGGTTTTAAGCAGTTCTTC. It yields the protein CASSPSSGGFKQFF. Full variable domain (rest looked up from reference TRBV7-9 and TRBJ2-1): DTGVSQNPRHKITKRGQNVTFRCDPISEHNRLYWYRQTLGQGPEFLTYFQNEAQLEKSRLLSDRFSAERPKGSFSTLEIQRTEQGDSAMYLCASSPSSGGFKQFFGPGTRLTVL.

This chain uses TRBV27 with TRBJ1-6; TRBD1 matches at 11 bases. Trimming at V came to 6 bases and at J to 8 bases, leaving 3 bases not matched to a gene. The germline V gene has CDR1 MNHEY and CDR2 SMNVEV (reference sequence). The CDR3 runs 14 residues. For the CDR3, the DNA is TGTGCCAGCAGCCGGGACAGGGGGTATTCACCCCTCCACTTT. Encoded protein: CASSRDRGYSPLHF.

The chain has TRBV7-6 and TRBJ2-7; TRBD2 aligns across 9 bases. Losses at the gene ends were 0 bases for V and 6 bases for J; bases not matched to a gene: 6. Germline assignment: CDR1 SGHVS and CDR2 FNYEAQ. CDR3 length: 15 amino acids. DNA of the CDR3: TGTGCCAGCAGCTTAGCCGGGACTAGCTCGGGCGAGCAGTACTTC. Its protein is CASSLAGTSSGEQYF.

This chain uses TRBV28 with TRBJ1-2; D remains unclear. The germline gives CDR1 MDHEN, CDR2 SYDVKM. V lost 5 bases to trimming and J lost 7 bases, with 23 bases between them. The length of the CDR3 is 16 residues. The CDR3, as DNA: TGTGCCAGCAGTCCGCTAAATTATATGAGGGTATTTGGCTACACCTTC. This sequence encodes CASSPLNYMRVFGYTF.

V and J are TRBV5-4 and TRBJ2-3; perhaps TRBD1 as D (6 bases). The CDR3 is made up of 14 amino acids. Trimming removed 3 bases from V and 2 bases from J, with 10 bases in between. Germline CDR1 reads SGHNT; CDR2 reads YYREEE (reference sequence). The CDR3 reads CASSSGDLTDTQYF. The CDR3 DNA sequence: TGTGCCAGCAGCTCAGGGGATCTCACAGATACGCAGTATTTT. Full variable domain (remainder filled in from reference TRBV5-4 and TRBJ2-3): ETGVTQSPTHLIKTRGQQVTLRCSSQSGHNTVSWYQQALGQGPQFIFQYYREEENGRGNFPPRFSGLQFPNYSSELNVNALELDDSALYLCASSSGDLTDTQYFGPGTRLTVL.

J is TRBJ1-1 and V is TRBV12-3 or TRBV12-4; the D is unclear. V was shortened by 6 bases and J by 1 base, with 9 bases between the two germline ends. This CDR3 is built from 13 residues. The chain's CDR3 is CASRTGWNTEAFF. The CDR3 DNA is TGTGCCAGCAGGACGGGGTGGAACACTGAAGCTTTCTTT.

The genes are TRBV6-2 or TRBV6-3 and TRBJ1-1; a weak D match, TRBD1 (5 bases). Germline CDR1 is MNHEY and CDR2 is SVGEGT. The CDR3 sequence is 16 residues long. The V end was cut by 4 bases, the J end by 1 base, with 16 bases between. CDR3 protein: CASSLGWTGGNTEAFF. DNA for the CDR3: TGTGCCAGCAGTTTGGGTTGGACCGGGGGGAACACTGAAGCTTTCTTT.

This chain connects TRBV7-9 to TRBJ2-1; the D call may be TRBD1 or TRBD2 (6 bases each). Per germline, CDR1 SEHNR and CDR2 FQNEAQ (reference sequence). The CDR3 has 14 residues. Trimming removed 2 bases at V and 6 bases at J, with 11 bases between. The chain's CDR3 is CASSLRGLGNEQFF. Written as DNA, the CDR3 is TGTGCCAGCAGCTTACGGGGGCTGGGCAATGAGCAGTTCTTC.

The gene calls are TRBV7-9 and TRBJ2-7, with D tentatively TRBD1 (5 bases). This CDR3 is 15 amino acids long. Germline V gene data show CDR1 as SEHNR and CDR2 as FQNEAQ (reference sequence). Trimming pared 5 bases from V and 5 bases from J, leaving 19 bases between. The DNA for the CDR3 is TGTGCCAGCAGCCCTTCTACGGGCAGGGTCGACGAGCAGTACTTC. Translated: CASSPSTGRVDEQYF. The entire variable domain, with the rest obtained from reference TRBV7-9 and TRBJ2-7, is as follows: DTGVSQNPRHKITKRGQNVTFRCDPISEHNRLYWYRQTLGQGPEFLTYFQNEAQLEKSRLLSDRFSAERPKGSFSTLEIQRTEQGDSAMYLCASSPSTGRVDEQYFGPGTRLTVT.

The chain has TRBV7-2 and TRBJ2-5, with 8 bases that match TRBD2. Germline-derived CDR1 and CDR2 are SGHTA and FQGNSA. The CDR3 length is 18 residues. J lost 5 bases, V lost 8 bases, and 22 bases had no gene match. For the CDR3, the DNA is TGTGCCAGCTCTTTAGGTCGGAGCGGGAGAGGGCAGTGGGAGACCCAGTACTTC. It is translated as CASSLGRSGRGQWETQYF.

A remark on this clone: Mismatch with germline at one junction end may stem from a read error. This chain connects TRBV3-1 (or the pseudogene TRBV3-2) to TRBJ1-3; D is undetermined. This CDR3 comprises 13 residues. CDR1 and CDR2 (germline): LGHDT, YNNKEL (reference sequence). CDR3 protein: CASSEARGSTIYF. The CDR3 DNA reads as TGTGCCAGCAGCGAAGCCCGGGGAAGCACCATATATTTT.

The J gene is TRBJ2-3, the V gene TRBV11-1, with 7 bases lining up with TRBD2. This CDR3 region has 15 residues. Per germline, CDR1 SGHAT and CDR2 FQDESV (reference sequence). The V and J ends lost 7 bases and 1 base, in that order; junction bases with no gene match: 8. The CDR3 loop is CASNPSSGGTDTQYF. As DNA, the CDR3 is TGTGCCAGCAACCCTTCTAGCGGAGGCACAGATACGCAGTATTTT.

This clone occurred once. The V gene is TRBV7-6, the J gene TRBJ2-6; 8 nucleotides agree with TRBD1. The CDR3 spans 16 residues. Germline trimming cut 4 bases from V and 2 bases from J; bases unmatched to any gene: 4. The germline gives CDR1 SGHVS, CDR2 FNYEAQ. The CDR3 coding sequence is TGTGCCAGCAGCTCCGGACAGGGAACTGGGGCCAACGTCCTGACTTTC. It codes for CASSSGQGTGANVLTF. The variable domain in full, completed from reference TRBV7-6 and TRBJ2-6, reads GAGVSQSPRYKVTKRGQDVALRCDPISGHVSLYWYRQALGQGPEFLTYFNYEAQQDKSGLPNDRFSAERPEGSISTLTIQRTEQRDSAMYRCASSSGQGTGANVLTFGAGSRLTVL.

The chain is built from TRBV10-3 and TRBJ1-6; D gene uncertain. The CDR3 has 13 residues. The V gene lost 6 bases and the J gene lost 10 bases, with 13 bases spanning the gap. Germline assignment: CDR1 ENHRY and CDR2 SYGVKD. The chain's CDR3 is CAIRPSLESPLHF. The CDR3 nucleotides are TGTGCCATCAGGCCCTCTCTCGAATCACCCCTCCACTTT.

The CDR3 sequence is CASSDGTATDTQYF. CDR3 DNA sequence: TGTGCCAGCAGCGACGGGACAGCCACAGATACGCAGTATTTT. The gene calls are TRBV3-1 (or the pseudogene TRBV3-2) and TRBJ2-3; 7 positions agree with TRBD1. The CDR3 loop spans 14 amino acids. Germline-derived CDR1 and CDR2 are LGHDT and YNNKEL (reference sequence). The ends lost 5 bases at V and 2 bases at J; junction bases unmatched: 4.

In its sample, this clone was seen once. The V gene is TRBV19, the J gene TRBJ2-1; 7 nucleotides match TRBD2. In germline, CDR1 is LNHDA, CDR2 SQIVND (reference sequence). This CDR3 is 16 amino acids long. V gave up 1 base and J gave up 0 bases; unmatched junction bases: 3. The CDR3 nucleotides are TGTGCCAGTAGTATAGGTCCGGGGGGCTCCTACAATGAGCAGTTCTTC. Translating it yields CASSIGPGGSYNEQFF. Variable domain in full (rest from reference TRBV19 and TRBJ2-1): DGGITQSPKYLFRKEGQNVTLSCEQNLNHDAMYWYRQDPGQGLRLIYYSQIVNDFQKGDIAEGYSVSREKKESFPLTVTSAQKNPTAFYLCASSIGPGGSYNEQFFGPGTRLTVL.

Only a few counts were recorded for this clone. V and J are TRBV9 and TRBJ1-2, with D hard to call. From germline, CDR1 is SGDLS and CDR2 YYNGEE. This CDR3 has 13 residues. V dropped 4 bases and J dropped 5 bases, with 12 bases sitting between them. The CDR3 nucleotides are TGTGCCAGCAGCAAAGACGGAACATATGGCTACACCTTC. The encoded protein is CASSKDGTYGYTF.

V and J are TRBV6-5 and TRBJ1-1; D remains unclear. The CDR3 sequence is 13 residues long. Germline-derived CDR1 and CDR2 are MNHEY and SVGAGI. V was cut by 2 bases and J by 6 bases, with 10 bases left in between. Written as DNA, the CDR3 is TGTGCCAGCAGTTACACTCCCGTCGCTGAAGCTTTCTTT. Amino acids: CASSYTPVAEAFF.

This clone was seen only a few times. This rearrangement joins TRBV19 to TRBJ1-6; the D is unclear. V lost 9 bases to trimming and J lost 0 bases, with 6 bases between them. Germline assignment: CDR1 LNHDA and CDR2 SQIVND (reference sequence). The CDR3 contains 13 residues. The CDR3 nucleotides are TGTGCCAGCGCCGGCTCCTATAATTCACCCCTCCACTTT. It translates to CASAGSYNSPLHF.